The sequence of this T cell receptor beta chain was determined in a study of Tregs in tolerant kidney transplant recipients (dated by TCRdb to about 2019). For the wider study: The transplants used related donors with nonmyeloablative bone marrow transplantation, and mixed chimerism in the human trials was transient. TCRbeta sequencing was used in the study to identify donor-specific regulatory T cells before combined kidney and bone marrow transplantation, and the identified cells were then tracked after transplant. Overall results and qualifications from the work: The study was constrained by small patient numbers, and validation of the findings is required in larger populations and under other immunosuppression protocols. For some patients the PCR primers changed over time, which made it impossible to compare the samples from those patients at the nucleotide level. Expanding Tregs with activated donor B cells appeared to identify the most biologically relevant and donor-specific TCRbeta repertoire. Biological reproducibility was not directly addressed, though technical replication error appeared minimal. Donor-specific Treg expansion exceeded global Treg expansion in tolerant patients, suggesting antigen-driven rather than nonspecific expansion.

As to this clone: Its antigen remains undetermined. The missing CDR3 end, 3 residues past where the read stops, is filled in from the germline J gene.

For TCRbeta CDR3 sequencing, genomic DNA was extracted from sorted cells using the QIAGEN DNeasy Blood and Tissue Kit. High-throughput TCRbeta CDR3 sequencing was carried out commercially through immunoSEQ, with PCR amplification with bias correction and internal controls included. Processing in the source paper ran as follows. Unique productive TCRbeta sequences were defined by CDR3 nucleotide sequence where primers matched, otherwise by CDR3 amino acid sequence with Vbeta and Jbeta genes. To correct for sorting error, sequences found in more than one sorted population at a frequency ratio of 2:1 or less were discarded, and the remaining shared sequences were assigned to the population with the higher frequency. A sequence was defined as donor-reactive if the sequence was expanded at least 5-fold in CFSE-low cells compared with unstimulated cells and had a frequency of at least 0.01% in CFSE-low cells. Jensen-Shannon divergence, calculated on the top 100 TCRbeta sequences ranked by frequency, was used to quantify repertoire divergence. When a sample had multiple sequencing runs, each run was corrected for sorting error separately and the runs were then pooled. The table comes from immuneACCESS by way of TCRdb, which keeps in-frame sequences with V and J called. Part of the clones is missing from these tables; in studies checked, under half for an unresolved V gene and the rest for unknown reasons. The DNA was the basis for D and trimming; V, J and clone size are from that table. This sample's listing comprises under 55,000 clones. The ten top clones hold about 0.83% of the sample.

At the junction V is shortened by 0 bases and J by 4 bases, with 7 bases in between. Including the terminal cysteine and phenylalanine, the CDR3 comprises 15 residues. Of the CDR3's DNA, 36 bases were read; they are in frame from base 1. CDR1 and CDR2 are read off the germline V gene as MNHEY and SVGEGT. The sample's time point label, in plain terms: blood sample drawn before combined kidney and bone marrow transplant. Unstimulated Tregs (CD4+CD25+CD127-), CD4+ non-Tregs (CD4+CD25-), CD4 and CD8 cells were FACS-sorted from thawed PBMCs. Patients were several combined kidney and bone marrow transplant recipients from the ITN036ST trial, and only these trial subjects had samples available. Healthy control blood was separated into PBMCs by Ficoll density gradient and cryopreserved, and patient PBMCs were collected both before and after transplant.

The chain uses TRBV6-2 or TRBV6-3 and TRBJ1-6; the D gene assignment is ambiguous. Sequencing was performed on CD4+ T cells from blood, taken before the transplant. The receptor was isolated from a human donor who received a combined kidney and bone marrow transplant. The CDR3 DNA, read in part, is TGTGCCAGCAGTTACTCGCAGTCATATAATTCACCC. Translation gives CASSYSQSYNSP. The entire CDR3 sequence reads CASSYSQSYNSPLHF.